The sequence of this TCR beta chain was determined in a study of T cells expressing NK-cell markers. Reprocessing the 5' RACE reads, TCRdb reports a single entry for every CDR3 protein and omits DNA. The listing contains a few hundred thousand distinct CDR3 sequences. The CDR3 totals 11 residues. CDR1 and CDR2 from the germline V gene are LGHDT and YNNKEL (reference sequence). Whole-study findings and limits: As a fraction of CD8+ T cells, dominant NKG2C+ clonotypes reached roughly 1.0-7.5% in over 5 donors.

Points on this clonotype: Its antigen is still unknown.

This rearrangement joins TRBV3-1 to TRBJ2-3; lacking DNA, the TRBD2 call made by TCRdb goes unchecked. The receptor comes from a man aged 18 to 29 in good health. Sequencing input: blood T cells: a sorted CD56 or NKG2C T cell subset, CD4+ or CD8+ T cells, or bulk PBMC T cells (not recorded which). CDR3 region: CASKGPNTQYF.